Given below is one T cell receptor (beta chain) in context. Its antigen remains unidentified. The data stem from a study of Ad26.COV2.S vaccination and SARS-CoV-2 variants. Study-level background: Donor was in the COV1001 Ad26.COV2.S trial arm. Doses of Ad26.COV2.S were injected into muscle once or twice, 56 days apart. General study findings and limits: The placebo group had lower spike-specific TCR breadth than the vaccine recipients did.

Profiled with immunoSEQ multiplex PCR; TCRdb holds only in-frame clones, not every one. Of 250,000 or so clones listed, around 90% are singletons. Treatment here: approximately 18 received Ad26.COV2.S at low or high dose, single or two shots; five or six received placebo; per-sample allocation not given. Samples came from day 63 after the first vaccine or placebo injection. The V gene lost 1 base and the J gene lost 4 bases, with 14 bases spanning the gap. Germline-derived CDR1 and CDR2 are SGHVS and FQNEAQ. The length of the CDR3 is 17 residues. This clonotype was sampled from a person aged 18 to 65 who received the Ad26.COV2.S COVID-19 vaccine or a placebo. The sample was peripheral blood, taken in a trial of Ad26.COV2.S vaccine versus placebo. The genes are TRBV7-8 and TRBJ1-6, with D perhaps TRBD1 (5 bases). CDR3 coding DNA: TGTGCCAGCAGCTTAGTAGCGGGGCCGCTTTATAATTCACCCCTCCACTTT. Protein: CASSLVAGPLYNSPLHF.